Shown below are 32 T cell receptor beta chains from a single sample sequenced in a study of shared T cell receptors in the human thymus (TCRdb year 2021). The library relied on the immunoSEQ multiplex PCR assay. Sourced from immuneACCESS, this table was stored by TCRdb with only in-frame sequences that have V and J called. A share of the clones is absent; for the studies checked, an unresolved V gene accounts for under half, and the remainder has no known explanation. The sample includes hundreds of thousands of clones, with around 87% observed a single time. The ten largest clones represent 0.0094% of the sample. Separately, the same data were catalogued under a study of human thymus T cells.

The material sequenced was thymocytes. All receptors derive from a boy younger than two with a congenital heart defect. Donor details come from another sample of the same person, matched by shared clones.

The CDR3 sequence is CASGTSGGRATTGELFF. The DNA of the CDR3 is TGCGCCAGCGGGACTAGCGGGGGGAGGGCCACCACCGGGGAGCTGTTTTTT. V gene TRBV10-2 combines with J gene TRBJ2-2, with 15 bases fitting TRBD2. The germline gives CDR1 WSHSY, CDR2 SAAADI. The CDR3 runs to 17 residues. Trimming at V came to 8 bases and at J to 4 bases, leaving 8 bases not matched to a gene.

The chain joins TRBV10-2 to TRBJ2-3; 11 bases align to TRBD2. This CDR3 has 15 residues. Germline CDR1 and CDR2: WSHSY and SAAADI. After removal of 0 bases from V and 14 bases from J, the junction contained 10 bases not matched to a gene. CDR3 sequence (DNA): TGCGCCAGCAGTGAGTCGATAGCGGGAGGGCCCTTTGGGTATTTT. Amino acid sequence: CASSESIAGGPFGYF.

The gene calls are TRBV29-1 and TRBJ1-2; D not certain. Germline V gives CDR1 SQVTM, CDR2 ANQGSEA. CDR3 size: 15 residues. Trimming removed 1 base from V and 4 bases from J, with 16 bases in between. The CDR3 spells CSVEARGRRFYGYTF. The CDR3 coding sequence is TGCAGCGTTGAAGCTCGAGGGAGGAGATTCTATGGCTACACCTTC.

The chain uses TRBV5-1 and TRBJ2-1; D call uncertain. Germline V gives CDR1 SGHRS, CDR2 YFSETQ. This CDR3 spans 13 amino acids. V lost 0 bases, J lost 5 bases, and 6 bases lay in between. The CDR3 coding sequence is TGCGCCAGCAGCTTGGGACTCGACAATGAGCAGTTCTTC. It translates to CASSLGLDNEQFF. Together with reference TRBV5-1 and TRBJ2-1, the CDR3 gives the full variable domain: KAGVTQTPRYLIKTRGQQVTLSCSPISGHRSVSWYQQTPGQGLQFLFEYFSETQRNKGNFPGRFSGRQFSNSRSEMNVSTLELGDSALYLCASSLGLDNEQFFGPGTRLTVL.

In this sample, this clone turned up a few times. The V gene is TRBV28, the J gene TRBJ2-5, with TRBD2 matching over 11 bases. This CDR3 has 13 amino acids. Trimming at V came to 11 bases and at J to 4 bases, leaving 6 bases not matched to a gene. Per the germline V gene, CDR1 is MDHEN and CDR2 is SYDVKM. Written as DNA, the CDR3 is TGTGCCGGTAGCGGGGGGGCGGGAGAGACCCAGTACTTC. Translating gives CAGSGGAGETQYF.

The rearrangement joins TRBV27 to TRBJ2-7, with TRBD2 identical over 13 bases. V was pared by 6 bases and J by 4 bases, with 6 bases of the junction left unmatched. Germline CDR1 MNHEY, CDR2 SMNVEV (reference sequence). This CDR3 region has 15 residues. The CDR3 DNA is TGTGCCAGCAGCCACAGACTAGCGGGAGGATACGAGCAGTACTTC. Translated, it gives CASSHRLAGGYEQYF.

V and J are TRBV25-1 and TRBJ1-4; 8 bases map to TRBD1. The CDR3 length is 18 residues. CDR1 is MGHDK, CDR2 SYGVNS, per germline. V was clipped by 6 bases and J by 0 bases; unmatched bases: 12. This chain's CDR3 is CASSTKSSDRATNEKLFF. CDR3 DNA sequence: TGTGCCAGCAGCACCAAATCCTCGGACAGGGCAACTAATGAAAAACTGTTTTTT.

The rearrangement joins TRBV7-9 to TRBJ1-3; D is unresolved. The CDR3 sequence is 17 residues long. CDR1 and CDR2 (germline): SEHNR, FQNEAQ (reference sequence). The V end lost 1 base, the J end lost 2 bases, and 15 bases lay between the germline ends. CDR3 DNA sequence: TGTGCCAGCAGCTTAGGGCTCGTGGGCGCTCCTGGAAACACCATATATTTT. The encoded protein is CASSLGLVGAPGNTIYF.

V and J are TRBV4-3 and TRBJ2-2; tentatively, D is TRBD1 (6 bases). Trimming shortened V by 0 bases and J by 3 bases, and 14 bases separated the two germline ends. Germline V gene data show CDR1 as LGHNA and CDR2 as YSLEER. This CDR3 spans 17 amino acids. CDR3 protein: CASSQDEGGRDTGELFF. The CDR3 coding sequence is TGCGCCAGCAGCCAAGATGAAGGGGGACGGGACACCGGGGAGCTGTTTTTT.

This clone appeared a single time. The CDR3 reads CASGLFGDRGSGTEAFF. As DNA, the CDR3 is TGTGCTAGTGGTTTGTTTGGGGACAGGGGTTCCGGCACTGAAGCTTTCTTT. The rearrangement links TRBV12-5 to TRBJ1-1, with TRBD1 matching over 10 bases. The CDR3 has 17 amino acids. Looked up from germline, CDR1 is LGHNT and CDR2 is FRNRAP. The V segment lost 2 bases and the J segment 4 bases; nucleotides outside the gene matches: 10.

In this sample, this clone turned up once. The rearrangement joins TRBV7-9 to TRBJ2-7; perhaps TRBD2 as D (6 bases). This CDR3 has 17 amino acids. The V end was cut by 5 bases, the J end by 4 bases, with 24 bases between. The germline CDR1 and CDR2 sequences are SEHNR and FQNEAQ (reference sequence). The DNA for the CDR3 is TGTGCCAGCAGCAACGGAAACCCTCGGGAGCTCAATTACGAGCAGTACTTC. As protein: CASSNGNPRELNYEQYF.

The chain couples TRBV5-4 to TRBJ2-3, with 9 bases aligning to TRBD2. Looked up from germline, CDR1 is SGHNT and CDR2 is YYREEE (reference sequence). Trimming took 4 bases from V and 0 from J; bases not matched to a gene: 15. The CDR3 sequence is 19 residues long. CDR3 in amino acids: CASSLPASGVPPSTDTQYF. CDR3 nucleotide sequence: TGTGCCAGCAGCCTACCCGCTAGCGGGGTACCACCTAGCACAGATACGCAGTATTTT.

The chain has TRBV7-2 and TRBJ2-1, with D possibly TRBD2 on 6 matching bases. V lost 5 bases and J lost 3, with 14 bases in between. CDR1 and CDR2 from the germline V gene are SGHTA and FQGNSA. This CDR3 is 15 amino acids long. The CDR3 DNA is TGTGCCAGCAGCCCGGCCGGGAGAAGCTACAATGAGCAGTTCTTC. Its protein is CASSPAGRSYNEQFF.

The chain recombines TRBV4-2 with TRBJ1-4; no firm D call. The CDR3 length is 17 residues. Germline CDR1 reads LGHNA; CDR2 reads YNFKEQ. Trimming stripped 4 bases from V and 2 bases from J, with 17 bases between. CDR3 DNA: TGTGCCAGCAGCCCACCTCTTATAGTCGGTACTAATGAAAAACTGTTTTTT. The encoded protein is CASSPPLIVGTNEKLFF.

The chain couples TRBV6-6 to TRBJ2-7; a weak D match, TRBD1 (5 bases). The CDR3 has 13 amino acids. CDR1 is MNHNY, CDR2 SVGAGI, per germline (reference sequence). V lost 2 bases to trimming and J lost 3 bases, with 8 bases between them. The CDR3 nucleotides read TGTGCCAGCAGTTACCGACAGTTCTACGAGCAGTACTTC. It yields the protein CASSYRQFYEQYF.

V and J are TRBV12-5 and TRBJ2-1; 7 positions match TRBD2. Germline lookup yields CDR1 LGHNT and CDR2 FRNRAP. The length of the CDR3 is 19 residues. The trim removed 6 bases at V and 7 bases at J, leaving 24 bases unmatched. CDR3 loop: CASGSFPPRRASGSNEQFF. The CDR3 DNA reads TGTGCTAGTGGCTCCTTTCCTCCCCGGAGGGCTAGCGGTTCAAATGAGCAGTTCTTC.

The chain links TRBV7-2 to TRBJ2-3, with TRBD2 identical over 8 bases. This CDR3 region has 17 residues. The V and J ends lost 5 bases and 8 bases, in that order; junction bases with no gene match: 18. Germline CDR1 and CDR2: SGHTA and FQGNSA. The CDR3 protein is CASSPSSPGRGDVTQYF. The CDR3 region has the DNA TGTGCCAGCAGCCCATCCTCTCCTGGGCGGGGGGATGTTACGCAGTATTTT. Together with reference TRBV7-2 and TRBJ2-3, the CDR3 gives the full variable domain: GAGVSQSPSNKVTEKGKDVELRCDPISGHTALYWYRQSLGQGLEFLIYFQGNSAPDKSGLPSDRFSAERTGGSVSTLTIQRTQQEDSAVYLCASSPSSPGRGDVTQYFGPGTRLTVL.

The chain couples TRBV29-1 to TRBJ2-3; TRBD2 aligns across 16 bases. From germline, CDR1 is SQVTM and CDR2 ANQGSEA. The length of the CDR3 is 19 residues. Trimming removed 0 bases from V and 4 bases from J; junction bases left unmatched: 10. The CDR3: CSVEEAGTSGRVISDTQYF. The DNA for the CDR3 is TGCAGCGTTGAAGAGGCAGGGACTAGCGGGAGGGTGATCTCAGATACGCAGTATTTT.

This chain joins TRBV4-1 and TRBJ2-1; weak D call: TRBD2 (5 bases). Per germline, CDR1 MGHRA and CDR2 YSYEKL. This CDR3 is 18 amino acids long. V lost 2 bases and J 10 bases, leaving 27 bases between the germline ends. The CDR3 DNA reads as TGCGCCAGCAGCCAAATGAGTGACGAGGCGGGCCTACCTGGGGAGCAGTTCTTC. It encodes CASSQMSDEAGLPGEQFF.

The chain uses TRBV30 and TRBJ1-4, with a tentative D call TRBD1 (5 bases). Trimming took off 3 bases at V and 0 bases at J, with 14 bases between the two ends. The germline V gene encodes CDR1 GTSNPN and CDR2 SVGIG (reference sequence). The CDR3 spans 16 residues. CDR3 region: CAWRVQGGTTNEKLFF. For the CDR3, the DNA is TGTGCCTGGAGGGTCCAGGGAGGGACAACTAATGAAAAACTGTTTTTT.

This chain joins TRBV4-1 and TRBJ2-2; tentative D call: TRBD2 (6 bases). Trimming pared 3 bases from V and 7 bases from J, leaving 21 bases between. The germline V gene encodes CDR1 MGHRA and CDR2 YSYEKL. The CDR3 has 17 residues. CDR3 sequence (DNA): TGCGCCAGCAGCCACCCCAGGAGGGCTAGCGACATCGGGGAGCTGTTTTTT. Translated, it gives CASSHPRRASDIGELFF.

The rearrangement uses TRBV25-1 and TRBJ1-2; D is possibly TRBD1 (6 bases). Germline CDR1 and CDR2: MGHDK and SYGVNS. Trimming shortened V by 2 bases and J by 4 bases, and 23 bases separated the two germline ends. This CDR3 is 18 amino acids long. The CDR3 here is CASSEAKLTGSRTYGYTF. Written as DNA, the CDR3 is TGTGCCAGCAGTGAAGCCAAGCTCACAGGGTCTCGGACCTATGGCTACACCTTC.

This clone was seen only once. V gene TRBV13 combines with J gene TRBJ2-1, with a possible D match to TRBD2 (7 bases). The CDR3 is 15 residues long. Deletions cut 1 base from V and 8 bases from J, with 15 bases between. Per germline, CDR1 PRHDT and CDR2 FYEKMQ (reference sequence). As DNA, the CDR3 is TGTGCCAGCAGCTTAGATTCGGGGGGCCGGGATGAGCAGTTCTTC. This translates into CASSLDSGGRDEQFF.

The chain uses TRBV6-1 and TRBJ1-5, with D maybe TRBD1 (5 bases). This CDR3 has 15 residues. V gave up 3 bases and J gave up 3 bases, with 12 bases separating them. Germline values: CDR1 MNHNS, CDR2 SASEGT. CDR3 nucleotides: TGTGCCAGCAGTGACAGGGAAGCCCACAATCAGCCCCAGCATTTT. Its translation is CASSDREAHNQPQHF.

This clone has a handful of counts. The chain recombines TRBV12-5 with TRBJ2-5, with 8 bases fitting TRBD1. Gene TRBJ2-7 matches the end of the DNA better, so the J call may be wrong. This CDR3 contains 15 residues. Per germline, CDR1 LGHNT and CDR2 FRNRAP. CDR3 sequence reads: CASGLARTGIYEQYF. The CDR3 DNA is TGTGCTAGTGGTTTGGCAAGGACAGGGATCTACGAGCAGTACTTC.

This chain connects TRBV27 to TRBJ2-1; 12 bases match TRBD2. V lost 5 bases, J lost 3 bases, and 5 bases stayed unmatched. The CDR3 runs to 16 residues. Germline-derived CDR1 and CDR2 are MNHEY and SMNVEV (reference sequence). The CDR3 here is CASSESSGRVYNEQFF. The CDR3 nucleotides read TGTGCCAGCAGTGAATCTAGCGGGAGGGTCTACAATGAGCAGTTCTTC.

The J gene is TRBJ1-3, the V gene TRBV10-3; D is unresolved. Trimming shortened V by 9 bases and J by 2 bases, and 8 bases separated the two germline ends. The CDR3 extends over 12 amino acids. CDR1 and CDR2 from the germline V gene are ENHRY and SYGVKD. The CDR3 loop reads CAILGAGNTIYF. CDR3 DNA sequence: TGTGCCATTCTCGGAGCTGGAAACACCATATATTTT.

CDR3 residues: CASSFTSRRDSYEQYF. DNA for the CDR3: TGTGCCAGCAGCTTTACCAGCAGGAGGGACTCCTACGAGCAGTACTTC. The genes are TRBV7-6 and TRBJ2-7, with D perhaps matching TRBD2 (6 bases). The V end lost 3 bases, the J end lost 0 bases, and 15 bases lay between the germline ends. The CDR3 consists of 16 residues. Germline loops: CDR1 SGHVS, CDR2 FNYEAQ.

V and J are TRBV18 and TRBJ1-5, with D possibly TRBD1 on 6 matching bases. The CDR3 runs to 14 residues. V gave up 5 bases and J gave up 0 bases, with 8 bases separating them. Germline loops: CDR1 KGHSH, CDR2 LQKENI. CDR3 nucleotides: TGTGCCAGCTCAGCGACAGGTAGCAATCAGCCCCAGCATTTT. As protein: CASSATGSNQPQHF.

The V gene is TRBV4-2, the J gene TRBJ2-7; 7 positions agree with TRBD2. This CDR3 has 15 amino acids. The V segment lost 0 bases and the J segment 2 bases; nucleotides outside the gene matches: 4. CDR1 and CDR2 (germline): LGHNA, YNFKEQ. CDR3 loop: CASSQDRGGPYEQYF. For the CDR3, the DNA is TGTGCCAGCAGCCAAGATCGCGGGGGACCCTACGAGCAGTACTTC.

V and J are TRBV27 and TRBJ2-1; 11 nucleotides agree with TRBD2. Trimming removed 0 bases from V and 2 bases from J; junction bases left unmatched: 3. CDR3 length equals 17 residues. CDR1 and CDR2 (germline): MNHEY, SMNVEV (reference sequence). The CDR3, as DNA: TGTGCCAGCAGTTTATCACCGGGACTAGCGGCCTACAATGAGCAGTTCTTC. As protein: CASSLSPGLAAYNEQFF.

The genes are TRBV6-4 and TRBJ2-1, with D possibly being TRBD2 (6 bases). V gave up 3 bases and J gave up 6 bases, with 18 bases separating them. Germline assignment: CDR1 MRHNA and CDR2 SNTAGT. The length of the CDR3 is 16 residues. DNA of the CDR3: TGTGCCAGCAGTGAAACCCGGCGGGAAGGGAGCAATGAGCAGTTCTTC. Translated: CASSETRREGSNEQFF.